Presented here are 32 T cell receptor beta chains from one specimen sequenced in a study of blood T cell repertoires in COVID-19. Using immunoSEQ multiplex PCR, the repertoire was profiled, and TCRdb retains in-frame clones only, with some absent. In the table there are 310,000 or so clones, 70% to 90% of which are singletons. The sample comprised PBMCs or T cells enriched from blood (not recorded which). The receptors come from a woman in her 30s who had recovered from COVID-19.

This sequence joins TRBV5-1 and TRBJ2-2; 7 bases align to TRBD1. The CDR3 sequence is 15 residues long. Germline V gene data show CDR1 as SGHRS and CDR2 as YFSETQ. J lost 2 bases, V lost 7 bases, and 8 bases had no gene match. DNA for the CDR3: TGCGCCAGCGGCCCGGGACAGCTAAACACCGGGGAGCTGTTTTTT. Its protein is CASGPGQLNTGELFF.

The J gene is TRBJ1-1, the V gene TRBV5-1; TRBD1 aligns across 8 bases. After removal of 4 bases from V and 0 bases from J, the junction contained 8 bases not matched to a gene. There are 16 residues in the CDR3. Germline V CDR1 and CDR2: SGHRS, YFSETQ. CDR3 loop: CASSAGQGRMNTEAFF. In DNA form, the CDR3 reads TGCGCCAGCAGCGCAGGACAGGGCCGAATGAACACTGAAGCTTTCTTT.

This chain connects TRBV3-1 (or the pseudogene TRBV3-2) to TRBJ1-1; the match to TRBD1 covers 7 bases. The CDR3 totals 16 residues. CDR1 and CDR2 (germline): LGHDT, YNNKEL (reference sequence). Trimming cost V 1 base and J 4 bases; bases outside gene matches: 9. The CDR3 spells CASSQGTGFHGTEAFF. CDR3 sequence (DNA): TGTGCCAGCAGCCAAGGGACAGGATTCCACGGCACTGAAGCTTTCTTT.

This chain links TRBV6-2 or TRBV6-3 with TRBJ2-7; possibly TRBD2 for D (5 bases). V was trimmed by 0 bases and J by 7 bases, leaving 13 bases between them. CDR1 MNHEY and CDR2 SVGEGT come from the germline V gene. The CDR3 spans 14 residues. CDR3 sequence reads: CASSYSGWTREQYF. CDR3 DNA: TGTGCCAGCAGTTACTCGGGCTGGACTCGAGAGCAGTACTTC.

The gene calls are TRBV3-1 (or the pseudogene TRBV3-2) and TRBJ2-3, with 7 bases aligning to TRBD1. Per the germline V gene, CDR1 is LGHDT and CDR2 is YNNKEL (reference sequence). This CDR3 is built from 19 residues. With V trimmed by 4 bases and J by 1 base, 17 bases remained unmatched. The CDR3 DNA is TGTGCCAGCAGCCCGGGACAGCCGTGGACCACCCCCCGCACAGATACGCAGTATTTT. Protein sequence: CASSPGQPWTTPRTDTQYF.

This clone was picked up a small number of times. This chain links TRBV9 with TRBJ1-1; D gene uncertain. Germline V lookup: CDR1 SGDLS, CDR2 YYNGEE. V was trimmed by 3 bases and J by 4 bases, leaving 13 bases between them. The CDR3 totals 14 residues. As DNA, the CDR3 is TGTGCCAGCAGCGGGCCCAGTACGGGCACTGAAGCTTTCTTT. Protein product: CASSGPSTGTEAFF. The entire variable domain, with the rest obtained from reference TRBV9 and TRBJ1-1, is as follows: DSGVTQTPKHLITATGQRVTLRCSPRSGDLSVYWYQQSLDQGLQFLIQYYNGEERAKGNILERFSAQQFPDLHSELNLSSLELGDSALYFCASSGPSTGTEAFFGQGTRLTVV.

V gene TRBV30 combines with J gene TRBJ1-1; D possibly corresponds to TRBD1 (5 bases). Germline loops: CDR1 GTSNPN, CDR2 SVGIG (reference sequence). The V end lost 4 bases, the J end lost 0 bases, and 12 bases lay between the germline ends. The CDR3 loop spans 14 amino acids. The CDR3 is CAWKLSGMNTEAFF. CDR3 DNA: TGTGCCTGGAAATTGTCAGGGATGAACACTGAAGCTTTCTTT.

The rearrangement links TRBV30 to TRBJ1-1, with D maybe TRBD1 (6 bases). Between the trimmed V and J ends, which lost 1 base and 2 bases, there was a span of 8 bases. The germline V gene has CDR1 GTSNPN and CDR2 SVGIG (reference sequence). CDR3 length equals 13 residues. CDR3 region: CAWSGQANTEAFF. The CDR3 DNA sequence: TGTGCCTGGAGTGGACAGGCTAACACTGAAGCTTTCTTT.

The V call is TRBV6-5, the J call TRBJ2-7; 9 bases match TRBD2. CDR3 length equals 15 residues. The V gene end was trimmed by 6 bases and the J gene end by 5 bases; junction bases not matched to a gene: 11. Germline V gene lookup returns CDR1 MNHEY and CDR2 SVGAGI. The CDR3: CASSPAGSGGHEQYF. The CDR3 bases are TGTGCCAGCAGCCCGGCGGGTAGCGGGGGCCACGAGCAGTACTTC.

The rearrangement joins TRBV15 to TRBJ2-7; a weak D match, TRBD2 (6 bases). V was clipped by 3 bases and J by 4 bases, with 13 bases between them. The length of the CDR3 is 14 residues. The germline gives CDR1 LNHNV, CDR2 YYDKDF (reference sequence). The CDR3 DNA sequence: TGTGCCACCAGCAGGGGAGTGGGGGGTTACGAGCAGTACTTC. Its translation: CATSRGVGGYEQYF.

The rearrangement uses TRBV19 and TRBJ1-6; 9 bases are a match to TRBD1. Germline lookup yields CDR1 LNHDA and CDR2 SQIVND (reference sequence). The ends lost 5 bases at V and 7 bases at J; junction bases unmatched: 6. The CDR3 is 15 residues long. The CDR3 protein is CASSGQGFGNSPLHF. In DNA, the CDR3 is TGTGCCAGTAGTGGACAGGGGTTTGGGAATTCACCCCTCCACTTT.

The chain combines TRBV4-1 with TRBJ1-5; 7 bases are a match to TRBD1. Germline-derived CDR1 and CDR2 are MGHRA and YSYEKL. V gave up 1 base and J gave up 2 bases; unmatched junction bases: 8. The CDR3 is 17 residues long. The DNA for the CDR3 is TGCGCCAGCAGCCAAGCGCCGGCGGGGACAGGCAATCAGCCCCAGCATTTT. Protein sequence: CASSQAPAGTGNQPQHF.

V is TRBV19 and J is TRBJ1-2, with TRBD1 identical over 9 bases. The junction had 5 bases not matched to a gene; V was cut back by 6 bases and J by 3 bases. CDR1 is LNHDA, CDR2 SQIVND, per germline (reference sequence). This CDR3 region has 14 residues. CDR3 DNA: TGTGCCAGTAGCCACAGGGGGCTAGACTATGGCTACACCTTC. It is translated as CASSHRGLDYGYTF.

About this clone itself: In the same sample, other DNA sequences code for this CDR3. CDR3 protein: CASSYSGGNTEAFF. DNA of the CDR3: TGTGCCAGCAGTTATTCCGGGGGGAACACTGAAGCTTTCTTT. The V gene is TRBV6-5, the J gene TRBJ1-1, with a possible D match to TRBD1 (5 bases). The ends were cut back, 3 bases at V and 1 base at J, with 9 bases in the middle. The CDR3 runs to 14 residues. From germline, CDR1 is MNHEY and CDR2 SVGAGI.

The chain has TRBV19 and TRBJ1-2; no clear D. Per the germline V gene, CDR1 is LNHDA and CDR2 is SQIVND (reference sequence). The CDR3 has 12 residues. V dropped 3 bases and J dropped 10 bases, with 12 bases sitting between them. The CDR3 loop is CASSMPPGVYTF. Written as DNA, the CDR3 is TGTGCCAGTAGTATGCCCCCCGGGGTCTACACCTTC.

This chain joins TRBV11-3 and TRBJ1-1, with D unresolved. The CDR3 length is 13 residues. Germline values: CDR1 SGHNT, CDR2 YENEEA. V was clipped by 3 bases and J by 3 bases, with 8 bases between them. The DNA of the CDR3 is TGTGCCAGCAGCTTTACCGGGTACACTGAAGCTTTCTTT. It specifies CASSFTGYTEAFF.

This chain links TRBV11-1 with TRBJ2-7, with TRBD1 matching over 10 bases. J gave up 2 bases and V 8 bases, and 12 bases lay outside the gene matches. The CDR3 consists of 16 residues. Germline CDR1 reads SGHAT; CDR2 reads FQDESV (reference sequence). CDR3 region: CASPPNRDRGPYEQYF. Here the CDR3 DNA reads TGTGCCAGCCCCCCGAACCGGGACAGGGGTCCCTACGAGCAGTACTTC.

This clone came up once. The V gene is TRBV6-5, the J gene TRBJ1-5; maybe TRBD1 (6 bases). The germline V gene has CDR1 MNHEY and CDR2 SVGAGI. The CDR3 consists of 14 residues. Trimming took 5 bases from V and 9 from J, leaving 17 bases between them. CDR3 region: CASSTSRDNRPQHF. CDR3 nucleotides: TGTGCCAGCAGTACATCCCGGGACAACAGGCCCCAGCATTTT.

This clone was counted between two and nine times. The rearrangement links TRBV6-5 to TRBJ1-1, with TRBD1 matching 8 bases. CDR3 size: 14 residues. Germline V gives CDR1 MNHEY, CDR2 SVGAGI. Trimming took 5 bases from V and 4 from J; bases not matched to a gene: 6. The CDR3: CASSRQGLVTEAFF. The CDR3, as DNA: TGTGCCAGCAGTCGACAGGGGTTAGTCACTGAAGCTTTCTTT.

The rearrangement uses TRBV5-5 and TRBJ1-2, with D maybe TRBD1 (6 bases). With 3 bases removed from V and 0 bases from J, the gap between germline ends came to 12 bases. The CDR3 spans 15 residues. The germline V gene has CDR1 SGHKS and CDR2 YYEKEE (reference sequence). CDR3 loop: CASSSQGLANYGYTF. Here the CDR3 DNA reads TGTGCCAGCAGCTCACAGGGTCTAGCTAACTATGGCTACACCTTC.

The chain couples TRBV4-1 to TRBJ2-2; D perhaps matches TRBD1 (5 bases). The CDR3 extends over 15 amino acids. CDR1 is MGHRA, CDR2 YSYEKL, per germline. The V gene lost 6 bases and the J gene lost 0 bases, with 11 bases spanning the gap. CDR3 coding DNA: TGCGCCAGCAGAAAGGCAGGGCCGAACACCGGGGAGCTGTTTTTT. This codes for CASRKAGPNTGELFF.

This CDR3 reads CASSYRTGPTTTNEKLFF. CDR3 nucleotides: TGTGCCAGCAGCTACCGGACAGGTCCGACAACAACTAATGAAAAACTGTTTTTT. The chain recombines TRBV5-4 with TRBJ1-4; 7 bases align to TRBD1. After removal of 3 bases from V and 0 bases from J, the junction contained 11 bases not matched to a gene. The CDR3 has 18 residues. CDR1 and CDR2 (germline): SGHNT, YYREEE (reference sequence). The variable domain in full, with the rest retrieved from reference TRBV5-4 and TRBJ1-4, is ETGVTQSPTHLIKTRGQQVTLRCSSQSGHNTVSWYQQALGQGPQFIFQYYREEENGRGNFPPRFSGLQFPNYSSELNVNALELDDSALYLCASSYRTGPTTTNEKLFFGSGTQLSVL.

V gene TRBV9 combines with J gene TRBJ2-1; D perhaps matches TRBD2 (5 bases). The CDR3 totals 15 residues. Germline CDR1 reads SGDLS; CDR2 reads YYNGEE. Between the trimmed V and J ends, which lost 0 bases and 3 bases, there was a span of 10 bases. Here the CDR3 DNA reads TGTGCCAGCAGCGTAGCTGGGGAGCACTACAATGAGCAGTTCTTC. This translates into CASSVAGEHYNEQFF.

This chain links TRBV28 with TRBJ1-2; weak D call: TRBD1 (6 bases). The CDR3 is made up of 13 amino acids. Germline-derived CDR1 and CDR2 are MDHEN and SYDVKM. Trimming removed 7 bases at V and 4 bases at J, with 13 bases between. DNA for the CDR3: TGTGCCAGCACACTCAGGGGAAGCTATGGCTACACCTTC. Translating it yields CASTLRGSYGYTF.

This clone was found once. The V and J genes are TRBV5-8 and TRBJ1-2; 8 bases match TRBD1. The V gene's germline CDR1 is SGHTS and CDR2 YDEGEE. The CDR3 runs 15 residues. Trimming removed 2 bases from V and 9 bases from J; junction bases left unmatched: 12. The CDR3 is CASSFSDREGFSYTF. The CDR3 DNA reads as TGTGCCAGCAGCTTCTCGGACAGGGAGGGGTTTAGCTACACCTTC. Variable domain in full (rest from reference TRBV5-8 and TRBJ1-2): EAGVTQSPTHLIKTRGQQATLRCSPISGHTSVYWYQQALGLGLQFLLWYDEGEERNRGNFPPRFSGRQFPNYSSELNVNALELEDSALYLCASSFSDREGFSYTFGSGTRLTVV.

This chain joins TRBV5-1 and TRBJ1-1, with unresolved D. Germline assignment: CDR1 SGHRS and CDR2 YFSETQ. Trimming took 0 bases from V and 4 from J, leaving 10 bases between them. The CDR3 loop spans 14 amino acids. CDR3 in DNA: TGCGCCAGCAGCTTGGAGCGGGTTGGCACTGAAGCTTTCTTT. Its protein is CASSLERVGTEAFF.

This clone was counted between two and nine times. The rearrangement joins TRBV5-6 to TRBJ2-3, with 12 bases lining up with TRBD2. V dropped 5 bases and J dropped 0; count of bases not matched to a gene: 4. Germline CDR1 SGHDT, CDR2 YYEEEE. CDR3 size: 16 residues. CDR3 sequence (DNA): TGTGCCAGCAGATATCTAGCGGGGGGGAGCACAGATACGCAGTATTTT. This gives the protein CASRYLAGGSTDTQYF.

The sample holds a few counts of this clone. The chain has TRBV5-8 and TRBJ2-3; possible D gene TRBD1, 5 bases. The CDR3 covers 13 residues. The germline V gene encodes CDR1 SGHTS and CDR2 YDEGEE. The V gene lost 4 bases and the J gene lost 3 bases, with 9 bases spanning the gap. Written as DNA, the CDR3 is TGTGCCAGCAGCCCCAGGGCTACAGATACGCAGTATTTT. This sequence encodes CASSPRATDTQYF.

The V call is TRBV10-3, the J call TRBJ2-7; 9 bases fit TRBD1. The CDR3 length is 13 residues. V dropped 4 bases and J dropped 3; count of bases not matched to a gene: 1. Germline assignment: CDR1 ENHRY and CDR2 SYGVKD. DNA for the CDR3: TGTGCCATCAGTGGGACAGGGGTCTACGAGCAGTACTTC. Translation: CAISGTGVYEQYF.

This chain joins TRBV5-4 and TRBJ2-7; 9 nucleotides line up with TRBD2. CDR3 length: 16 residues. Germline V gives CDR1 SGHNT, CDR2 YYREEE (reference sequence). The trim removed 4 bases at V and 0 bases at J, leaving 8 bases unmatched. The CDR3 DNA reads TGTGCCAGCAGCCTACCGGCGGGGGGGAACTCCTACGAGCAGTACTTC. This encodes CASSLPAGGNSYEQYF. Looking up the rest from reference TRBV5-4 and TRBJ2-7 gives the full variable domain: ETGVTQSPTHLIKTRGQQVTLRCSSQSGHNTVSWYQQALGQGPQFIFQYYREEENGRGNFPPRFSGLQFPNYSSELNVNALELDDSALYLCASSLPAGGNSYEQYFGPGTRLTVT.

The chain carries TRBV11-1 and TRBJ1-1; D is perhaps TRBD1 (6 bases). The CDR3 consists of 14 residues. The germline V and J ends were trimmed by 8 bases and 1 base, with 14 bases remaining between them. Germline V lookup: CDR1 SGHAT, CDR2 FQDESV (reference sequence). CDR3 DNA: TGTGCCAGCGCCTTGAGGGGGGGGAACACTGAAGCTTTCTTT. Its translation: CASALRGGNTEAFF.

The rearrangement uses TRBV14 and TRBJ1-1; D is unresolved. The CDR3 extends over 15 amino acids. Per germline, CDR1 SGHDN and CDR2 FVKESK. Deletions cut 7 bases from V and 3 bases from J, with 18 bases between. The DNA of the CDR3 is TGTGCCAGCACCCGGGGTGGGATTGGGCACACTGAAGCTTTCTTT. Amino acids: CASTRGGIGHTEAFF.